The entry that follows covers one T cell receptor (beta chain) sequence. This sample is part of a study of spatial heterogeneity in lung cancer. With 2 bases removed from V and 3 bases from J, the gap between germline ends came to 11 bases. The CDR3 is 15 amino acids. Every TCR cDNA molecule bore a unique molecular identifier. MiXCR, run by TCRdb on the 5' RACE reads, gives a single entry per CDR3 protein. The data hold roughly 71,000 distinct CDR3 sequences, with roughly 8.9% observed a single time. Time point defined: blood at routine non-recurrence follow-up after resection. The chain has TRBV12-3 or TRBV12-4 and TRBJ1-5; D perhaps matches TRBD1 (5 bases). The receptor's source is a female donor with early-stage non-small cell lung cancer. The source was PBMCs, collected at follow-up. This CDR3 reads CASSLTRGDNQPQHF. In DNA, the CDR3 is TGTGCCAGCAGTTTAACCCGGGGGGACAATCAGCCCCAGCATTTT.